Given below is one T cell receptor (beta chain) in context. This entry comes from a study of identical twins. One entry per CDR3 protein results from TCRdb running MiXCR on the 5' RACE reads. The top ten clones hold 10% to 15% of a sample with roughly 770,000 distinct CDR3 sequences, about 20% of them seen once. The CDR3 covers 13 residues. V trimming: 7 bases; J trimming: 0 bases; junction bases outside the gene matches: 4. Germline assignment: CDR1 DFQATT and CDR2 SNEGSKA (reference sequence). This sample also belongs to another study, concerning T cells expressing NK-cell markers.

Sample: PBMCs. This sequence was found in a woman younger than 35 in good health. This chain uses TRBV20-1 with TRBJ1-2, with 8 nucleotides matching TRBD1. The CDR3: CSGGQATNYGYTF. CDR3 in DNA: TGCAGTGGGGGACAGGCGACTAACTATGGCTACACCTTC.